This TCR beta chain comes out of a study of cytomegalovirus exposure and HLA in healthy donors. Study-level findings and limits: Within a later analysis, the majority of CMV-associated TCR beta chains appeared HLA-restricted. In a later analysis, TCR association rates varied by HLA locus: DRB1 most, HLA-C fewest.

Primers included in the PCR were 60 Vbeta and 13 Jbeta primers. Method: immunoSEQ multiplex PCR; TCRdb's copy keeps in-frame clones and lacks some. This table holds some 180,000 clones, 75% to 90% found once. Concerning this clone itself: Its target is unknown.

The receptor comes from a male donor in good health and CMV-seronegative. Sequenced sample: PBMCs.

The CDR3 DNA is TGTGCCAGCAGTGCCGACCAGGGATCACCCCTCCACTTT. It yields the protein CASSADQGSPLHF. The rearrangement uses TRBV27 and TRBJ1-6, with D possibly TRBD1 on 5 matching bases. In germline, CDR1 is MNHEY, CDR2 SMNVEV (reference sequence). The CDR3 is 13 amino acids. Trimming removed 5 bases from V and 10 bases from J, with 12 bases in between.